These T cell receptor beta chains were read from a single sample in a study of cytomegalovirus exposure and HLA in healthy donors. Data came from immunoSEQ multiplex PCR; TCRdb stores just in-frame clones and leaves some out. This table has approximately 280,000 clones, roughly 90% appearing once. The specimen sequenced was PBMCs. The origin of the receptors is a woman between 18 and 30 years old in good health and CMV-seronegative. Both conserved end residues are part of each CDR3. Fields, in order: J gene, clone size, D gene, V gene, CDR3 protein, CDR3 DNA. A D gene is named only where the DNA matches it firmly. The size entry is marked missing in some rows and otherwise reads once, few, many or a size class.

TRBJ2-5 NA NA TRBV11-2 CASSLQTVQETQYF TGTGCCAGCAGCTTACAGACAGTGCAAGAGACCCAGTACTTC
TRBJ2-3 once NA TRBV5-4 CASSLVVSNPDTQYF TGTGCCAGCAGCTTGGTTGTGAGTAATCCAGATACGCAGTATTTT
TRBJ2-1 NA TRBD2 TRBV12-5 CASGLGGLLASGADYNEQFF TGTGCTAGTGGTTTGGGTGGTTTGTTGGCTAGCGGTGCCGATTACAATGAGCAGTTCTTC
TRBJ2-3 NA TRBD1 TRBV10-3 CAIRGNDRGTDTQYF TGTGCCATCAGGGGGAATGACAGGGGCACAGATACGCAGTATTTT
TRBJ2-1 NA TRBD2 TRBV6-1 CASSEGFRLAGGYNEQFF TGTGCCAGCAGTGAAGGTTTCCGACTAGCGGGAGGGTACAATGAGCAGTTCTTC
TRBJ1-3 NA NA TRBV10-3 CAISDAGTSGNTIYF TGTGCCATCAGTGATGCGGGCACCTCTGGAAACACCATATATTTT
TRBJ2-7 NA TRBD1 TRBV27 CASSPLDRASWEQYF TGTGCCAGCAGTCCCCTTGACAGGGCTTCCTGGGAGCAGTACTTC
TRBJ2-1 NA TRBD2 TRBV27 CASSLSASGREGEQFF TGTGCCAGCAGTTTATCGGCTAGCGGGAGGGAGGGTGAGCAGTTCTTC
TRBJ2-1 NA NA TRBV9 CASSLDGGALFNEQFF TGTGCCAGCAGCCTCGATGGGGGGGCCCTCTTCAATGAGCAGTTCTTC
TRBJ1-1 NA TRBD1 TRBV28 CASSSSRDRVGAFF TGTGCCAGCAGTTCCTCCCGGGACAGGGTCGGAGCTTTCTTT
TRBJ2-3 NA TRBD2 TRBV4-2 CASSRLAGGPDTQYF TGTGCCAGCAGCCGACTAGCGGGAGGGCCAGATACGCAGTATTTT
TRBJ2-7 NA TRBD2 TRBV28 CASSPTGLAEYEQYF TGTGCCAGCAGTCCGACCGGGCTAGCGGAATACGAGCAGTACTTC
TRBJ2-7 NA TRBD1 TRBV5-1 CASSYGTGYEQYF TGCGCCAGCAGCTACGGGACAGGCTACGAACAGTACTTC
TRBJ2-3 NA NA TRBV14 CASSQDVTRIDTQYF TGTGCCAGCAGCCAAGACGTGACTAGGATAGATACGCAGTATTTT
TRBJ2-1 NA NA TRBV28 CASSPLGPYNEQFF TGTGCCAGCAGTCCCTTGGGCCCCTACAATGAGCAGTTCTTC
TRBJ2-3 NA TRBD2 TRBV15 CATSRDLRGLAGGVGDTQYF TGTGCCACCAGCAGAGATCTCCGAGGACTAGCGGGAGGTGTGGGGGATACGCAGTATTTT
TRBJ2-7 NA TRBD1 TRBV4-1 CASSLPGQGSYEQYF TGCGCCAGCAGCCTACCGGGACAGGGCTCCTACGAGCAGTACTTC
TRBJ2-1 NA NA TRBV13 CASSVFLVAAAAYNEQFF TGTGCCAGCAGCGTCTTCCTGGTAGCGGCCGCAGCCTACAATGAGCAGTTCTTC
TRBJ2-1 NA TRBD1 TRBV28 CASSLAGGLNNEQFF TGTGCCAGCAGTTTGGCAGGGGGCCTCAACAATGAGCAGTTCTTC
TRBJ2-1 NA TRBD2 TRBV7-9 CASSPSGRLGYNEQFF TGTGCCAGCAGTCCTAGCGGGAGACTGGGCTACAATGAGCAGTTCTTC
TRBJ1-1 NA TRBD1 TRBV11-2 CASSSGQGGTEAFF TGTGCCAGCAGCTCTGGACAGGGAGGTACTGAAGCTTTCTTT
TRBJ1-2 once TRBD1 TRBV7-2 CASRRTGGWGKPGYTF TGTGCCAGCAGACGGACAGGGGGCTGGGGGAAACCTGGCTACACCTTC
TRBJ2-1 NA TRBD2 TRBV7-6 CASSPRTLAGAGNEQFF TGTGCCAGCAGCCCACGGACGCTAGCGGGAGCTGGGAATGAGCAGTTCTTC
TRBJ2-7 once NA TRBV6-1 CASSDRGLIYEQYF TGTGCCAGCAGTGATCGGGGACTTATCTACGAGCAGTACTTC